This TCR beta chain was captured in a study of blood T cell repertoires in COVID-19. CDR1 is MNHEY and CDR2 is SVGAGI in the germline V gene. V was pared by 6 bases and J by 6 bases, with 7 bases of the junction left unmatched. The CDR3 extends over 14 amino acids. The repertoire was sequenced with immunoSEQ multiplex PCR; TCRdb's copy has only in-frame clones and lacks some. The repertoire holds about 440,000 clones, with about 89% as singletons. The sequence derives from a woman aged 25 to 39 with acute or convalescent COVID-19. The chain combines TRBV6-5 with TRBJ1-5, with 8 bases that match TRBD1. Specimen: peripheral blood. DNA for the CDR3: TGTGCCAGCAGAAAGGCAGGGGGCGTTCAGCCCCAGCATTTT. Protein product: CASRKAGGVQPQHF.